Reported below is one T cell receptor (beta chain). What antigen it recognizes has not been identified. No clone much larger than this one lies a single base away; base qualities are absent. The instrument given in TCRdb is Illumina NovaSeq 6000. TCRalpha and TCRbeta cDNA libraries were built by 5'RACE with constant-segment primers, adding sample barcodes and unique molecular identifiers. RNA was extracted from every sample with Trizol reagent. Libraries were amplified in two PCR steps, with a second sample barcode and Illumina TruSeq adapters added in the second step. Libraries were sequenced on an Illumina NovaSeq with 2 x 150 bp paired-end reads. The original methods were these. Reads were demultiplexed and collapsed into UMI-guided consensus sequences with migec v1.2.7. Using mixcr v2.1.11, UMI consensuses were aligned to TRA and TRB V and J templates and then assembled into clonotypes. A clonotype was counted as expanded or contracted only if both edgeR and NoisET called the change significant, with noise models trained on biological replicates. For edgeR calls, the thresholds were a false discovery rate-adjusted p below 0.01 and a log2 fold-change of 1. PCA with hierarchical clustering of max-normalized trajectories of the 1000 most abundant clonotypes was used as exploratory dynamics analysis. Each responding clone was given a CD4 or CD8 phenotype based on the CD4+ and CD8+ repertoires, which had been sequenced separately. TCRdb redid the processing of the public reads, applying fastp at Q25 and MiXCR, and retained in-frame beta chains. Duplicate CDR3 protein sequences are folded into a single record with the most common DNA and genes. For this entry, the V and J calls and clone size follow TCRdb and not the study's own pipeline. The sample table holds approximately 450,000 distinct CDR3 sequences, of which roughly 20% were seen once. Of the sample, 9% to 15% is held by the ten largest clones.

The data were obtained in a study of T-cell memory formation after mild COVID-19 listed by TCRdb under 2021. In the study overall: TCR sequence clusters from the two donors were largely donor specific. In a couple of donors, T-cell clones that expanded and contracted after mild COVID-19 were followed by sequencing TCRalpha and TCRbeta repertoires longitudinally. Two young, previously healthy adult volunteers, one female and one male, were included in the cohort.

The investigation overall reported the following: Contracting CD4+ clones appeared mostly in the CM and EM memory subsets, whereas CD8+ clones were enriched in EMRA. Some responding clones were detected in pre-infection memory, suggesting pre-existing cross-reactive memory T cells joined the SARS-CoV-2 response. Only two mild cases were covered in the study, and larger cohorts including severe cases with pre-infection samples were considered necessary. SARS-CoV-2 specificity of the second-wave clones peaking on day 37 was not confirmed. From day 15 to 85, contracting clones showed balanced CD4/CD8 phenotypes, whereas a second wave of clones that expanded from day 15 to 37 leaned towards CD4+.

PBMCs were isolated by Ficoll-Paque density gradient centrifugation. The germline V gene gives CDR1 as ENHRY and CDR2 as SYGVKD. Relative to germline, V is 10 bases shorter and J is 5 bases shorter, with 14 bases between their ends. Measured from the cysteine to the phenylalanine, the CDR3 is 12 residues long. Left in the record is the CDR3 DNA by itself, 36 bases read in frame from the first base. The chain employs TRBV10-3 and TRBJ1-1; no confident D gene assignment can be made. The receptor was derived from an adult woman who had mild COVID-19 (a few samples of this study predate the infection). The sample titles of this study are shuffled in the database, so cell type and time point are left out; the donor was told from shared clones. Sequencing was carried out using PBMCs or a T cell subset sorted from them (not recorded which). The DNA sequence follows: TGTGCCACCACGGATATTGGGACTGAAGCTTTCTTT. Its protein reads: CATTDIGTEAFF.